Included here is one TCR beta chain sequence, with context. This clonotype was counted a few times. Its antigen is still unknown. The record has no base qualities; no much larger clone is one base away. This specimen belongs to a study of T cells in Graves' hyperthyroidism and ophthalmopathy (dated by TCRdb to the late 2010s). About the investigation overall: Peripheral blood samples were taken at the time of initial diagnosis, prior to any treatment. According to the paper, TCR Vbeta CDR3 sequencing was carried out on around 140 peripheral blood samples, which came from about 45 ophthalmopathy, around 74 hyperthyroidism and about 17 progressor patients. Thyroid tissue and blood T-cell repertoires from over 5 Graves' hyperthyroidism patients were also compared in the study. An independent validation cohort of 18 to 20 hyperthyroidism patients and about 15 patients who later progressed to ophthalmopathy tested prospective prediction of ophthalmopathy. The roughly 94 discovery patients were randomly divided into training and test sets at a 7:3 ratio. TCR V-J signatures able to tell the groups apart were searched for in a discovery cohort of 90 to 100 patients, of whom more than 40 had Graves' ophthalmopathy and roughly 59 had stable Graves' hyperthyroidism. Once sampling was done, hyperthyroidism patients were given methimazole at a starting dose of 30 mg daily, whereas ophthalmopathy patients were given high-dose intravenous methylprednisolone.

Stable Graves' hyperthyroidism was defined as the absence of progression to ophthalmopathy over 18 months of follow-up. Hyperthyroidism patients were newly diagnosed, with disease duration under 2 months, and aged 18 to 65 years. The study excluded patients with uncontrolled infections, other autoimmune diseases, pregnancy or lactation. Clinical symptoms, serum thyroxine and TRAb, thyroid ultrasound, and orbital computed tomography formed the basis for the diagnoses. PBMCs were separated from roughly 9.6 ml of fresh peripheral blood using Ficoll-Paque density gradient centrifugation. Total RNA was extracted with Trizol reagent, and quality was checked on an Agilent 2100 Bioanalyzer. TCR beta CDR3 regions were amplified from RNA transcripts. A first-round RT-PCR of the TCR CDR3 used the HTBI primer set with the Qiagen OneStep RT-PCR kit. A second multiplex PCR round built the libraries, followed by size selection and purification. Paired-end sequencing of the libraries was performed with 100 bp reads on an Illumina HiSeq2000. The authors' pipeline ran thus. SOAPnuke was used to process the raw data, with reads discarded if the reads contained adapters or uncalled bases, had a mean Phred below 15, or lacked an exact constant-primer or identifier match. COPE v1.2.5 was used to merge the high-quality paired reads, and each unique nucleotide sequence was defined as a clonotype. MiTCR v1.1 was used to align the clonotypes against IMGT TRBV, TRBD and TRBJ reference segments. Analysis was restricted to V-J combinations with a frequency above 0.0001, which covered approximately 99% of repertoires. A TCS score was defined as the ratio between F50 (clonal expansion) and ExV (chaos), using BLOSUM62-based TCRdist between CDR3 peptides within each V-J. Welch's t-statistics and random forest reduced 500 to 550 V-J features to fewer than 15, which were used in a naive Bayes classifier (R e1071). TCRdb passed the public sequencing reads through fastp at Q25 and MiXCR, retaining productive beta sequences. Every CDR3 protein is listed once, alongside the most common genes and DNA of its rows. These V and J calls rely on TCRdb rather than the paper's analysis. The sample data list some 620,000 distinct CDR3 sequences, and around 16% of these were observed just once. Approximately 3.8% of the sample comes from the top ten.

Overall study results and their limits: Sample size was not statistically predetermined, and investigators were not blinded to group allocation. Most expanded thyroid clonotypes (frequency above 0.001) were also detected in blood, a finding suggesting that blood repertoires may reflect thyroid immune responses. A 13 V-J signature model separated ophthalmopathy from stable hyperthyroidism, with over 85% sensitivity and 81.08% specificity in cross-validation and 80%/75% in testing. During validation, the model predicted progression to ophthalmopathy a median of roughly 7.1 months ahead of onset, with more than 60% sensitivity and roughly 72% specificity.

The CDR3 runs 15 amino acids, cysteine and phenylalanine included. The DNA shown is the 45-base CDR3, in frame from base 1. CDR1 and CDR2 are drawn from the germline V gene (reference sequence): SGHKS, YYEKEE. V lost 3 bases and J lost 10 bases; the stretch between them is 17 bases long. The source of this sequence is a woman aged 25 to 45 with Graves' hyperthyroidism. This chain joins TRBV5-5 to TRBJ1-6, and TRBD1 may be the D gene, going by 5 matching bases. Sequencing was carried out using blood. DNA sequence: TGTGCCAGCAGCTGGGAACCGGGGCGTACCTCACCCCTCCACTTT. Translation gives CASSWEPGRTSPLHF.